The 28 T cell receptor beta chains reported below all come from one sample, sequenced in a study of T cell changes during pregnancy in multiple sclerosis. Profiled with immunoSEQ multiplex PCR; TCRdb holds only in-frame clones, not every one. This table has roughly 70,000 clones, almost 95% appearing once. The sample in question was peripheral blood, obtained before pregnancy. These receptors were obtained from a female donor with multiple sclerosis, enrolled in a pregnancy study.

The chain couples TRBV7-9 to TRBJ2-7, with a possible D match to TRBD2 (6 bases). The germline V gene encodes CDR1 SEHNR and CDR2 FQNEAQ (reference sequence). This CDR3 is built from 14 residues. Trimming removed 1 base from V and 4 bases from J, with 11 bases in between. The CDR3 sequence is CASSLEGLSYEQYF. The DNA for the CDR3 is TGTGCCAGCAGCTTAGAGGGACTCTCGTACGAGCAGTACTTC.

This clone has a single count. The rearrangement uses TRBV13 and TRBJ2-7, with D possibly TRBD1 on 7 matching bases. Germline values: CDR1 PRHDT, CDR2 FYEKMQ (reference sequence). The CDR3 runs to 16 residues. V lost 4 bases to trimming and J lost 4 bases, with 20 bases between them. This CDR3 is CASSSEGALDHYEQYF. The CDR3 nucleotides read TGTGCCAGCAGCTCGGAGGGGGCGTTGGATCATTACGAGCAGTACTTC.

The sample holds a few counts of this clone. The chain links TRBV28 to TRBJ1-1, with D perhaps TRBD1 (6 bases). The CDR3 is 14 amino acids. Germline-derived CDR1 and CDR2 are MDHEN and SYDVKM. Deletions cut 6 bases from V and 5 bases from J, with 16 bases between. The CDR3 region has the DNA TGTGCCAGCAGCATAAACAGGGTGCGGACTGAAGCTTTCTTT. The encoded protein is CASSINRVRTEAFF.

This sequence joins TRBV7-3 and TRBJ2-3; TRBD1 agrees at 11 bases. This CDR3 comprises 15 residues. Germline lookup yields CDR1 SGHTA and CDR2 FQGTGA. The V gene end was trimmed by 4 bases and the J gene end by 4 bases; junction bases not matched to a gene: 4. DNA for the CDR3: TGTGCCAGCAGCTCGGGACAGGGGGGGTCAGATACGCAGTATTTT. Translated, it gives CASSSGQGGSDTQYF.

This chain uses TRBV28 with TRBJ1-2; D remains unclear. Looked up from germline, CDR1 is MDHEN and CDR2 is SYDVKM. The V end was cut by 6 bases, the J end by 5 bases, with 19 bases between. The length of the CDR3 is 15 residues. CDR3 protein: CASRPFKPPFYGYTF. The DNA of the CDR3 is TGTGCCAGCAGACCATTCAAGCCCCCCTTTTATGGCTACACCTTC.

This clone is a singleton in its sample. The chain links TRBV10-2 to TRBJ2-2; TRBD2 aligns across 8 bases. V shed 0 bases and J 4 bases; nucleotides not matched to a gene: 4. The CDR3 sequence is 16 residues long. Germline CDR1 and CDR2: WSHSY and SAAADI. The CDR3 loop reads CASSESSGSGTGELFF. The CDR3 DNA reads TGCGCCAGCAGTGAGTCCAGCGGGAGCGGCACCGGGGAGCTGTTTTTT.

This rearrangement joins TRBV7-6 to TRBJ1-1; D is ambiguous. V lost 2 bases to trimming and J lost 0 bases, with 4 bases between them. The CDR3 runs 13 residues. Germline loops: CDR1 SGHVS, CDR2 FNYEAQ. CDR3 DNA: TGTGCCAGCAGCTTACTCGTGAACACTGAAGCTTTCTTT. Its translation is CASSLLVNTEAFF.

The V and J genes are TRBV6-6 and TRBJ2-7; D is undetermined. The CDR3 runs to 12 residues. Germline V gene lookup returns CDR1 MNHNY and CDR2 SVGAGI (reference sequence). The CDR3 sequence is CASLGGTVEQYF. CDR3 bases: TGTGCTAGCCTCGGCGGCACGGTAGAGCAGTACTTC.

The chain has TRBV19 and TRBJ2-1; TRBD2 matches 10 bases. The CDR3 has 16 residues. Germline assignment: CDR1 LNHDA and CDR2 SQIVND (reference sequence). V lost 5 bases, J lost 7 bases, and 11 bases stayed unmatched. This CDR3 is CASSLSGRAIQNEQFF. Written as DNA, the CDR3 is TGTGCCAGTAGTCTCAGCGGGAGGGCCATACAGAATGAGCAGTTCTTC.

The gene calls are TRBV30 and TRBJ2-1, with 10 bases fitting TRBD2. This CDR3 comprises 18 residues. From germline, CDR1 is GTSNPN and CDR2 SVGIG (reference sequence). V gave up 4 bases and J gave up 2 bases; unmatched junction bases: 14. This CDR3 reads CAWKDESGRAFPYNEQFF. The CDR3 DNA reads TGTGCCTGGAAGGATGAGAGCGGGAGGGCTTTTCCCTACAATGAGCAGTTCTTC.

The chain employs TRBV6-6 and TRBJ1-5; TRBD1 aligns across 8 bases. The junction had 9 bases not matched to a gene; V was cut back by 2 bases and J by 6 bases. Looked up from germline, CDR1 is MNHNY and CDR2 is SVGAGI (reference sequence). The CDR3 is 16 residues long. The CDR3 coding sequence is TGTGCCAGCAGTTACACAGGGCAGGGGGCCAGTCAGCCCCAGCATTTT. As protein: CASSYTGQGASQPQHF.

CDR3 in DNA: TGTGCCAGCAGGTGGTCCGGCGGGGGCTACACCTTC. Amino acid sequence: CASRWSGGGYTF. The chain uses TRBV28 and TRBJ1-2; D not certain. There are 12 residues in the CDR3. Germline CDR1 reads MDHEN; CDR2 reads SYDVKM. Trimming took off 6 bases at V and 8 bases at J, with 13 bases between the two ends.

The CDR3 DNA follows: TGTGCCAGCAGCAAGACAGGGGGCACTGAAGCTTTCTTT. This gives the protein CASSKTGGTEAFF. The chain combines TRBV7-3 with TRBJ1-1; 9 bases are shared with TRBD1. The CDR3 has 13 residues. J gave up 4 bases and V 5 bases, and 2 bases lay outside the gene matches. The germline gives CDR1 SGHTA, CDR2 FQGTGA.

The chain joins TRBV7-3 to TRBJ2-2; D not resolved. The CDR3 is made up of 15 amino acids. V was shortened by 2 bases and J by 1 base, with 8 bases between the two germline ends. The germline CDR1 and CDR2 sequences are SGHTA and FQGTGA. The CDR3 DNA is TGTGCCAGCAGCTTAGGCTGGTTGAACACCGGGGAGCTGTTTTTT. Its protein is CASSLGWLNTGELFF.

Here the CDR3 DNA reads TGTGCCAGCTCACCAGGGAGCGCCCCCCAGACCCAGTACTTC. Amino acid sequence: CASSPGSAPQTQYF. The rearrangement links TRBV18 to TRBJ2-5; tentatively, D is TRBD2 (5 bases). With 2 bases removed from V and 6 bases from J, the gap between germline ends came to 13 bases. The CDR3 totals 14 residues. CDR1 is KGHSH, CDR2 LQKENI, per germline.

The rearrangement links TRBV2 to TRBJ2-1; D uncertain. Looked up from germline, CDR1 is SNHLY and CDR2 is FYNNEI. V lost 8 bases and J lost 0, with 11 bases in between. This CDR3 is built from 14 residues. The CDR3 coding sequence is TGTGCCAGCTTGCGCGAAAGCTCCTACAATGAGCAGTTCTTC. It translates to CASLRESSYNEQFF.

The chain carries TRBV27 and TRBJ2-1; 10 nucleotides match TRBD1. The CDR3 loop spans 13 amino acids. Germline trimming cut 4 bases from V and 15 bases from J; bases unmatched to any gene: 9. Germline values: CDR1 MNHEY, CDR2 SMNVEV (reference sequence). CDR3 sequence: CASSSWTGGSRFF. The CDR3, as DNA: TGTGCCAGCAGTTCGTGGACAGGGGGTTCGCGGTTCTTC.

The rearrangement links TRBV2 to TRBJ2-7; 10 nucleotides align to TRBD2. Germline CDR1 SNHLY, CDR2 FYNNEI. Germline trimming cut 1 base from V and 4 bases from J; bases unmatched to any gene: 7. There are 16 residues in the CDR3. The CDR3 sequence: CASSEVGTSVLYEQYF. The CDR3 nucleotides read TGTGCCAGCAGTGAAGTCGGGACTAGCGTCCTTTACGAGCAGTACTTC.

This clone was seen once. This chain uses TRBV5-5 with TRBJ1-1, with D perhaps matching TRBD1 (5 bases). Trimming cost V 1 base and J 1 base, with 11 bases left between them. This CDR3 has 15 amino acids. Germline loops: CDR1 SGHKS, CDR2 YYEKEE (reference sequence). CDR3 DNA: TGTGCCAGCAGCTTGCCTCTTGGACAGAACACTGAAGCTTTCTTT. Its translation is CASSLPLGQNTEAFF.

CDR3 nucleotide sequence: TGTGCCAGCAGCTTTCGAGAAACCCAAGAGACCCAGTACTTC. This translates into CASSFRETQETQYF. The chain uses TRBV7-8 and TRBJ2-5; no clear D. CDR1 is SGHVS, CDR2 FQNEAQ, per germline. The CDR3 extends over 14 amino acids. V was cut by 3 bases and J by 1 base, with 9 bases left in between.

In its sample, this clone was seen once. The J gene is TRBJ2-5, the V gene TRBV5-1; 12 bases match TRBD2. V lost 3 bases to trimming and J lost 2 bases; unmatched junction nucleotides: 2. The length of the CDR3 is 15 residues. Germline V gives CDR1 SGHRS, CDR2 YFSETQ. CDR3 sequence: CASSWGLAGQETQYF. The CDR3 DNA reads as TGCGCCAGCAGCTGGGGACTAGCGGGTCAAGAGACCCAGTACTTC.

This chain uses TRBV28 with TRBJ2-4; TRBD2 matches at 9 bases. The CDR3 is made up of 18 amino acids. The germline gives CDR1 MDHEN, CDR2 SYDVKM. The trim removed 1 base at V and 8 bases at J, leaving 15 bases unmatched. CDR3 loop: CASSLFGGRALSRHIQYF. The CDR3 nucleotides are TGTGCCAGCAGTTTATTTGGCGGGAGGGCCCTCTCCCGACACATTCAGTACTTC.

The chain combines TRBV19 with TRBJ2-1; D perhaps matches TRBD2 (6 bases). Germline CDR1 and CDR2: LNHDA and SQIVND (reference sequence). The CDR3 consists of 12 residues. Trimming pared 9 bases from V and 6 bases from J, leaving 12 bases between. CDR3 loop: CASRDSLNEQFF. The CDR3 nucleotides read TGTGCCAGCCGGGACTCCCTCAATGAGCAGTTCTTC.

The chain links TRBV11-2 to TRBJ1-2, with 7 nucleotides matching TRBD1. This CDR3 has 19 amino acids. In germline, CDR1 is SGHAT, CDR2 FQNNGV. Germline trimming cut 5 bases from V and 3 bases from J; bases unmatched to any gene: 21. The CDR3, as DNA: TGTGCCAGCAGCAGCGCCGGTAAACAGGGGCCGCCTTTGGACTATGGCTACACCTTC. Translating it yields CASSSAGKQGPPLDYGYTF. Using reference TRBV11-2 and TRBJ1-2 for the parts outside the CDR3, the full variable domain is EAGVAQSPRYKIIEKRQSVAFWCNPISGHATLYWYQQILGQGPKLLIQFQNNGVVDDSQLPKDRFSAERLKGVDSTLKIQPAKLEDSAVYLCASSSAGKQGPPLDYGYTFGSGTRLTVV.

The rearrangement links TRBV5-1 to TRBJ2-3; the match to TRBD2 covers 10 bases. The ends lost 4 bases at V and 11 bases at J; junction bases unmatched: 16. CDR3 length: 16 residues. From germline, CDR1 is SGHRS and CDR2 YFSETQ. The CDR3 DNA reads as TGCGCCAGCAGCCCAATTACTAGCGGGACCGGGGACCAGCAGTATTTT. Protein sequence: CASSPITSGTGDQQYF.

In its sample, this clone was seen once. This chain connects TRBV7-2 to TRBJ1-5, with TRBD1 as a possible D gene (6 bases). The CDR3 sequence is 15 residues long. The V end was cut by 8 bases, the J end by 0 bases, with 14 bases between. From germline, CDR1 is SGHTA and CDR2 FQGNSA. The CDR3 DNA reads as TGTGCCAGCCGGGACAACAGCATTAGCAATCAGCCCCAGCATTTT. It specifies CASRDNSISNQPQHF. Looking up the rest from reference TRBV7-2 and TRBJ1-5 gives the full variable domain: GAGVSQSPSNKVTEKGKDVELRCDPISGHTALYWYRQSLGQGLEFLIYFQGNSAPDKSGLPSDRFSAERTGGSVSTLTIQRTQQEDSAVYLCASRDNSISNQPQHFGDGTRLSIL.

The V call is TRBV25-1, the J call TRBJ2-7, with unresolved D. The germline V gene encodes CDR1 MGHDK and CDR2 SYGVNS. This CDR3 spans 18 amino acids. The ends were cut back, 2 bases at V and 0 bases at J, with 20 bases in the middle. CDR3 region: CASSEPPRPDGASYEQYF. DNA for the CDR3: TGTGCCAGCAGTGAACCCCCTCGCCCCGACGGAGCCTCCTACGAGCAGTACTTC.

The rearrangement uses TRBV4-2 and TRBJ2-1; 8 nucleotides line up with TRBD2. Losses at the gene ends were 6 bases for V and 9 bases for J; bases not matched to a gene: 16. The CDR3 runs 16 residues. Germline CDR1 is LGHNA and CDR2 is YNFKEQ. The CDR3 spells CASRGLGTAPASEQFF. In DNA form, the CDR3 reads TGTGCCAGCAGGGGACTAGGGACTGCCCCTGCGAGTGAGCAGTTCTTC.